This T cell receptor (beta chain) was recorded in a study of T cells after yellow fever vaccination. Study results and caveats: There was a possibility that FACS-sorted repertoires contained abundant clonotypes contaminating from the bulk population.

One entry per CDR3 protein, called by TCRdb with MiXCR from the 5' RACE reads. The table has 450,000 to 550,000 distinct CDR3 sequences, over 15% seen once. On this clonotype itself: Its matching antigen is unknown.

This clonotype originated in a man aged 25-45 years who received the YFV17D yellow fever vaccine. Sequenced material: PBMCs, taken 15 days after the yellow fever booster vaccination.

This CDR3 reads CSASGVQSSYNEQFF. CDR3 sequence (DNA): TGCAGTGCTAGTGGAGTGCAGAGCTCCTACAATGAGCAGTTCTTC. This chain uses TRBV20-1 with TRBJ2-1; D uncertain. Trimming cost V 3 bases and J 0 bases, with 12 bases left between them. CDR3 length: 15 residues. In germline, CDR1 is DFQATT, CDR2 SNEGSKA (reference sequence).